These 5 T cell receptor beta chains were sequenced from one sample in a study of PD-L1 blockade in urothelial cancer. The method was immunoSEQ multiplex PCR; TCRdb's version includes in-frame clones alone and lacks a portion of them. This table holds tens of thousands of clones, 79% found once. This sample's time point: pretreatment peripheral blood. The sequencing here drew on PBMCs, taken around atezolizumab (anti-PD-L1) treatment. These receptors all come from a man in his sixties or seventies with urothelial cancer.

V gene TRBV5-8 combines with J gene TRBJ1-5; the D gene is possibly TRBD1 (6 bases). From germline, CDR1 is SGHTS and CDR2 YDEGEE. Trimming stripped 8 bases from V and 9 bases from J, with 12 bases between. CDR3 length: 11 amino acids. CDR3 nucleotide sequence: TGTGCCAGTACTGAAGGGGGGCCCCAGCATTTT. The encoded protein is CASTEGGPQHF.

V usage is TRBV19 and J usage is TRBJ2-5; 8 nucleotides match TRBD1. After removal of 1 base from V and 5 bases from J, the junction contained 0 bases not matched to a gene. Germline lookup yields CDR1 LNHDA and CDR2 SQIVND (reference sequence). The CDR3 has 13 residues. CDR3: CASSIGDRETQYF. The DNA for the CDR3 is TGTGCCAGTAGTATAGGGGACAGGGAGACCCAGTACTTC.

The V and J genes are TRBV5-1 and TRBJ1-2; the D gene is possibly TRBD1 (6 bases). This CDR3 is built from 13 residues. Germline V gives CDR1 SGHRS, CDR2 YFSETQ. V was cut by 0 bases and J by 6 bases, with 9 bases left in between. The CDR3 DNA sequence: TGCGCCAGCAGCTTGGGCGGGGGCGATGGCTACACCTTC. It codes for CASSLGGGDGYTF.

This clone was observed a single time. The genes are TRBV2 and TRBJ2-5, with D possibly TRBD2 on 6 matching bases. Trimming cost V 4 bases and J 4 bases, with 13 bases left between them. The CDR3 is made up of 14 amino acids. Germline V gene data show CDR1 as SNHLY and CDR2 as FYNNEI. CDR3 DNA: TGTGCCAGCAGTGGCGGGGTCGGCGGAGAGACCCAGTACTTC. Translation: CASSGGVGGETQYF.

V gene TRBV28 combines with J gene TRBJ2-3, with 11 bases matching TRBD1. In germline, CDR1 is MDHEN, CDR2 SYDVKM. Losses at the gene ends were 1 base for V and 3 bases for J; bases not matched to a gene: 9. The CDR3 extends over 18 amino acids. In DNA form, the CDR3 reads TGTGCCAGCAGTTTATTGCGGACAGGGGGCGTCGGTACAGATACGCAGTATTTT. Translation gives CASSLLRTGGVGTDTQYF.